This T cell receptor (beta chain) was sequenced for a study of regulatory T cells in long-lasting Graves disease. Germline V gives CDR1 SGHNT, CDR2 YENEEA. The CDR3 loop spans 15 amino acids. V gave up 3 bases and J gave up 4 bases, with 14 bases separating them. This clonotype was seen ten or more times. Its specificity is not known. Libraries of TCR beta came from iRepertoire HTBI primers plus Arm-PCR of CDR3 regions. TCRdb called the multiplex PCR reads again in MiXCR, with one record for every CDR3 protein. The table has hundreds of thousands of distinct CDR3 sequences, about 16% seen once; the top ten hold about 11%. Study-level findings and limits: Comparison showed that persistent patients shared more public clonotypes (around 3,000) than new patients (approximately 1,000). Persistent Graves' patients possessed reduced TCR diversity relative to recently diagnosed ones. Persistent disease preferred TRBV28, TRBJ1-2 and TRBJ2-5; new disease, TRBV20-1 and TRBJ2-1.

Indicated time point: newly diagnosed GD, antithyroid drugs for less than 3 months. RNA from PBMCs was the source of the TCR library. The same specimen was also included in a second study, on T cells in Graves' hyperthyroidism and ophthalmopathy. That source adds: Most clonotypes expanded in the thyroid (above 0.001) were also present in blood.

The chain joins TRBV11-3 to TRBJ2-3; unclear D gene. This clonotype was sampled from a man aged 18 to 30 with Graves disease. The sequences come from peripheral blood mononuclear cells (PBMCs), collected at new diagnosis, from a patient treated with antithyroid drugs. CDR3 amino acids: CASSLRTTFADTQYF. CDR3 in DNA: TGTGCCAGCAGCTTGCGGACCACCTTCGCAGATACGCAGTATTTT. Together with reference TRBV11-3 and TRBJ2-3, the CDR3 gives the full variable domain: EAGVVQSPRYKIIEKKQPVAFWCNPISGHNTLYWYLQNLGQGPELLIRYENEEAVDDSQLPKDRFSAERLKGVDSTLKIQPAELGDSAVYLCASSLRTTFADTQYFGPGTRLTVL.